A selection of T cell receptor beta chains follows, all from one sample in a study of cytomegalovirus exposure and HLA in healthy donors. Data came from immunoSEQ multiplex PCR; TCRdb stores just in-frame clones and leaves some out. The data hold some 110,000 clones, with roughly 80% observed a single time. The sample comprised PBMCs. These receptors were collected from a man aged 30 to 39 in good health and CMV-seropositive. CDR3s include the opening cysteine and the closing phenylalanine or tryptophan. The D gene is left open where the match is weak. Where a row states a size, it is once, few, many or the class of an expanded clone; other rows omit it.

TRBJ2-7,NA,TRBV15,NA,CATSRPSVSEQYF
TRBJ2-5,NA,TRBV5-1,TRBD1,CASSLFSLGQGVETQYF
TRBJ2-5,NA,TRBV6-5,NA,CASRNGGPQETQYF
TRBJ2-4,NA,TRBV15,NA,CATSRDRGPRGWNIQYF
TRBJ1-1,NA,TRBV5-1,NA,CASSRGGATEAFF
TRBJ2-7,NA,TRBV5-1,NA,CASKDAQGEQYF
TRBJ1-1,once,TRBV5-8,TRBD1,CASSLHRGRNTEAFF
TRBJ1-1,few,TRBV5-6,NA,CASSAGLSGNTEAFF
TRBJ2-1,NA,TRBV27,NA,CASSLEGGSYNEQFF
TRBJ2-7,NA,TRBV14,TRBD1,CASSQPGQGAGEQYF
TRBJ1-5,NA,TRBV5-1,TRBD1,CASSPGTGFSNQPQHF
TRBJ1-1,NA,TRBV5-5,NA,CASSLPPLGPMNTEAFF
TRBJ2-7,NA,TRBV4-1,TRBD1,CASSQEEDRDEQYF
TRBJ2-1,NA,TRBV4-1,NA,CASSQDPSYNEQFF
TRBJ2-7,NA,TRBV7-2,NA,CASSPDTTRGRCF
TRBJ2-3,NA,TRBV5-1,NA,CASSLQRRSTDTQYF
TRBJ1-2,NA,TRBV18,NA,CASSPPNREYYGYTF
TRBJ2-1,NA,TRBV19,TRBD2,CASSTLAGGPEWDEQFF
TRBJ1-4,NA,TRBV7-9,TRBD1,CASSQGQGREKLFF
TRBJ2-3,NA,TRBV18,NA,CASSPSPSTDTQYF
TRBJ1-1,many,TRBV19,NA,CASSRQDIPNTEAFF
TRBJ2-7,NA,TRBV29-1,NA,CSARSGFSYEQYF
TRBJ1-5,NA,TRBV4-3,NA,CASSQDSRDQPQHF
TRBJ2-2,NA,TRBV5-1,NA,CASSSQGYNFLSNTGELFF
TRBJ2-7,few,TRBV18,TRBD1,CASSPRQGLGEQYF
TRBJ1-1,NA,TRBV25-1,NA,CASSLEFGTEAFF
TRBJ1-2,NA,TRBV2,TRBD1,CASSIQGATNGYTF
TRBJ1-1,few,TRBV4-1,NA,CASSHQGAVNTEAFF
NA,NA,TRBV28,NA,CASSFNRPSEQYF
TRBJ2-5,NA,TRBV5-1,TRBD1,CASSLGQEETQYF
TRBJ2-1,medium-sized,TRBV6-4,NA,CASSDGVENEQFF
TRBJ2-1,NA,TRBV5-1,NA,CASSFGGGSSYNEQFF
TRBJ1-1,NA,TRBV5-1,NA,CASSLGQTNTEAFF
TRBJ2-5,NA,TRBV5-1,TRBD2,CASSLALAGGYETQYF
TRBJ1-1,NA,TRBV5-7,NA,CASSARQVNTEAFF
TRBJ2-2,NA,TRBV9,TRBD2,CASSRGRGASNTGELFF
TRBJ2-1,NA,TRBV6-6,NA,CASSSTVSSYNEQFF
TRBJ2-5,NA,TRBV15,NA,CATSRVRGARETQYF
TRBJ2-7,NA,TRBV4-2,TRBD2,CASSRFWGGGGDSYEQYF
TRBJ1-5,NA,TRBV2,NA,CASSEFRVQPQHF
TRBJ1-1,NA,TRBV5-5,NA,CASSLLGLNTEAFF
TRBJ2-1,NA,TRBV6-4,TRBD2,CASSPGGVDEQFF
TRBJ1-4,NA,TRBV11-2,NA,CASSPGEGLFF
NA,NA,TRBV5-1,NA,CASSTGGTGNYEQYF
TRBJ2-7,NA,TRBV2,NA,CASSRDPEGEQYF
TRBJ2-5,once,TRBV2,TRBD1,CASRGQGVQETQYF
TRBJ1-5,NA,TRBV25-1,NA,CASSSPGAIQPQHF
TRBJ1-4,NA,TRBV12-5,NA,CASGLEGRNEKLFF
TRBJ2-1,NA,TRBV27,NA,CASSFGVSYNEQFF
TRBJ2-2,NA,TRBV4-3,TRBD2,CASSQAPPGGARTGELFF
TRBJ2-7,once,TRBV30,TRBD1,CAWSFGTGTYEQYF
TRBJ2-2,NA,TRBV7-8,TRBD1,CASSLVGTGNTGELFF
TRBJ2-7,NA,TRBV5-1,NA,CASSLVQGGEQYF
NA,NA,TRBV30,TRBD1,CACRDRQSYEQYF
TRBJ2-5,NA,TRBV4-1,NA,CASSQDGGSGETQYF